This TCR beta chain was sequenced during a study of shared clonotypes between healthy human individuals. The data were produced by immunoSEQ multiplex PCR, yet TCRdb's version contains in-frame clones alone and is incomplete. The sample lists millions of clones, more than 80% seen once, with roughly 0.13% in the top ten. Regarding this clone: Its antigen is currently unknown.

Study-level results: Naive CD4 clonotypes overlapped across several donors at roughly 5.1%.

The sequence was obtained from a young man in good health. The sample was naive CD4+ T cells sorted from blood. Subset given: CD45RA+ positively selected.

For the CDR3, the DNA is TGTGCCAGCAGGGGTAAGGACAGTTTGAATTCACCCCTCCACTTT. Its translation is CASRGKDSLNSPLHF. J is TRBJ1-6 and V is TRBV2; perhaps TRBD1 as D (6 bases). CDR3 length equals 15 residues. Trimming left V 6 bases short and J 7 bases short, with 16 bases between. CDR1 and CDR2 (germline): SNHLY, FYNNEI.